One sample yielded the 16 T cell receptor beta chains listed below, sequenced in a study of T-cell reconstitution after alpha-beta-depleted transplantation in children. Preparation of the TCRbeta library used unique molecular identifiers. TCRdb ran MiXCR on the PCR reads and lists one entry per CDR3 protein. Altogether around 600,000 distinct CDR3 sequences are present, 23% being singletons, with the ten largest covering around 14%. The sample here was PBMCs, mostly from graft donor cells, taken 360 days after TCRalphabeta/CD19-depleted stem cell transplant. The receptor set was obtained from a boy younger than two who had a stem cell transplant for acute myeloid leukemia, so the T cells may come from the graft donor.

The chain recombines TRBV5-1 with TRBJ2-1; D unclear. The CDR3 has 14 amino acids. The V and J ends lost 1 base and 5 bases respectively, with 10 bases between them. Germline V gene lookup returns CDR1 SGHRS and CDR2 YFSETQ. CDR3: CASSLTLGDNEQFF. The CDR3 DNA reads as TGCGCCAGCAGCTTGACGTTAGGTGACAATGAGCAGTTCTTC. The whole variable domain, remainder taken from reference TRBV5-1 and TRBJ2-1, is KAGVTQTPRYLIKTRGQQVTLSCSPISGHRSVSWYQQTPGQGLQFLFEYFSETQRNKGNFPGRFSGRQFSNSRSEMNVSTLELGDSALYLCASSLTLGDNEQFFGPGTRLTVL.

To note about this clonotype: This may stem from a read error, because a much larger clone lies one nucleotide away. V usage is TRBV7-8 and J usage is TRBJ2-7; 7 nucleotides agree with TRBD1. The CDR3 consists of 18 residues. CDR1 is SGHVS and CDR2 is FQNEAQ in the germline V gene. This CDR3 is CACSLRPNRQGSPYEQYF. CDR3 sequence (DNA): TGTGCCTGCAGCTTAAGGCCCAACCGACAGGGAAGTCCCTACGAGCAGTACTTC.

This clonotype was counted between two and nine times. V is TRBV12-3 or TRBV12-4 and J is TRBJ1-1, with D maybe TRBD1 (5 bases). CDR3 length equals 15 residues. V lost 4 bases, J lost 1 base, and 13 bases lay in between. The CDR3 region has the DNA TGTGCCAGCAGTTCCAGACAGAAGGGGAACACTGAAGCTTTCTTT. Translating gives CASSSRQKGNTEAFF.

As concerns this clonotype: A much larger clone sits a single nucleotide away, making a read error possible. Given the absence of the conserved phenylalanine or tryptophan at the CDR3 end, a read error is likely. V is TRBV5-1 and J is TRBJ1-1; D call uncertain. CDR1 is SGHRS, CDR2 YFSETQ, per germline. V was pared by 0 bases and J by 3 bases, with 9 bases between. The CDR3 extends over 14 amino acids. CDR3 region: CASSLVGSYTEAFI. The DNA of the CDR3 is TGCGCCAGCAGCTTGGTAGGGTCTTACACTGAAGCTTTCATT.

This clonotype was seen at least ten times. This rearrangement joins TRBV5-1 to TRBJ1-1; D not certain. The CDR3 has 14 residues. Per germline, CDR1 SGHRS and CDR2 YFSETQ. Trimming took 4 bases from V and 5 from J, leaving 15 bases between them. CDR3 sequence reads: CASSPYTLGTEAFF. The DNA for the CDR3 is TGCGCCAGCAGCCCGTACACCCTGGGGACTGAAGCTTTCTTT.

This clonotype was detected a few times. The rearrangement joins TRBV20-1 to TRBJ2-3; tentatively, D is TRBD1 or TRBD2 (6 bases each). Per the germline V gene, CDR1 is DFQATT and CDR2 is SNEGSKA (reference sequence). Trimming stripped 5 bases from V and 3 bases from J, with 24 bases between. The CDR3 sequence is 17 residues long. Here the CDR3 DNA reads TGCAGTGCTGGAGGGGGACGGGGGCCCTCGGGGACAGATACGCAGTATTTT. As protein: CSAGGGRGPSGTDTQYF.

This sequence joins TRBV7-9 and TRBJ1-1; no definite D call. This CDR3 comprises 12 residues. In germline, CDR1 is SEHNR, CDR2 FQNEAQ (reference sequence). Trimming shortened V by 3 bases and J by 4 bases, and 6 bases separated the two germline ends. The chain's CDR3 is CASSFRTTEAFF. The DNA of the CDR3 is TGTGCCAGCAGCTTTCGAACCACTGAAGCTTTCTTT. The entire variable domain, with the rest obtained from reference TRBV7-9 and TRBJ1-1, is as follows: DTGVSQNPRHKITKRGQNVTFRCDPISEHNRLYWYRQTLGQGPEFLTYFQNEAQLEKSRLLSDRFSAERPKGSFSTLEIQRTEQGDSAMYLCASSFRTTEAFFGQGTRLTVV.

The rearrangement uses TRBV20-1 and TRBJ2-1; 15 bases match TRBD2. CDR1 is DFQATT and CDR2 is SNEGSKA in the germline V gene (reference sequence). The CDR3 totals 15 residues. The CDR3 DNA reads as TGCAGCCGTCCGGGACTAGCGGGGGGCGGGGGTGAGCAGTTCTTC. It is translated as CSRPGLAGGGGEQFF.

This clonotype came up once. J is TRBJ1-1 and V is TRBV3-1; D may be TRBD1 (6 bases). The germline V gene encodes CDR1 LGHDT and CDR2 YNNKEL (reference sequence). Deletions cut 2 bases from V and 3 bases from J, with 16 bases between. The CDR3 length is 16 residues. The CDR3 DNA is TGTGCCAGCAGCCAACGTATAGGGGGGATGGACACTGAAGCTTTCTTT. Amino acid sequence: CASSQRIGGMDTEAFF.

This clonotype was counted at least ten times. This chain joins TRBV19 and TRBJ2-1; 7 nucleotides agree with TRBD2. V lost 3 bases and J lost 4; bases outside the gene matches: 9. The CDR3 is made up of 16 amino acids. Germline CDR1 LNHDA, CDR2 SQIVND (reference sequence). The CDR3 spells CASSIGSGEGYNEQFF. CDR3 DNA: TGTGCCAGTAGTATTGGAAGCGGGGAGGGATACAATGAGCAGTTCTTC.

In its sample, this clonotype was seen a few times. This chain connects TRBV12-3 or TRBV12-4 to TRBJ1-5; 7 nucleotides match TRBD1. This CDR3 contains 15 residues. The V segment lost 7 bases and the J segment 3 bases; nucleotides outside the gene matches: 9. CDR3 sequence: CASTPGQDFNQPQHF. The CDR3 DNA sequence: TGTGCCAGCACCCCTGGACAGGACTTCAATCAGCCCCAGCATTTT.

This clonotype was detected many times. This chain uses TRBV20-1 with TRBJ2-7; D remains unclear. This CDR3 has 10 amino acids. The V gene's germline CDR1 is DFQATT and CDR2 SNEGSKA (reference sequence). V was cut by 4 bases and J by 7 bases, with 8 bases left in between. DNA for the CDR3: TGCAGTGCTACTTTGAGGGAGCAGTACGTC. Its protein is CSATLREQYV.

The chain combines TRBV7-2 with TRBJ1-2, with D possibly being TRBD1 (6 bases). CDR1 is SGHTA, CDR2 FQGNSA, per germline. Trimming shortened V by 1 base and J by 6 bases, and 9 bases separated the two germline ends. The CDR3 has 13 residues. The DNA for the CDR3 is TGTGCCAGCAGCTTAGACAGGGTGAATGGCTACACCTTC. It translates to CASSLDRVNGYTF.

This clonotype was seen only a few times. V and J are TRBV20-1 and TRBJ1-5; 7 bases map to TRBD1. V dropped 6 bases and J dropped 4; count of bases not matched to a gene: 3. There are 12 residues in the CDR3. Germline loops: CDR1 DFQATT, CDR2 SNEGSKA (reference sequence). The CDR3 reads CSARGENQPQHF. The CDR3 coding sequence is TGCAGTGCCAGGGGGGAAAATCAGCCCCAGCATTTT.

J is TRBJ1-1 and V is TRBV5-1; no firm D call. With 7 bases removed from V and 1 base from J, the gap between germline ends came to 11 bases. The CDR3 length is 13 residues. Germline assignment: CDR1 SGHRS and CDR2 YFSETQ. This CDR3 reads CASASPQNTEAFF. The CDR3 DNA reads as TGCGCCAGCGCCAGCCCACAGAACACTGAAGCTTTCTTT.

This chain links TRBV12-3 or TRBV12-4 with TRBJ1-2, with no clear D. The CDR3 sequence is 10 residues long. Trimming removed 7 bases from V and 8 bases from J, with 8 bases in between. CDR3 loop: CASIVEGYTF. The CDR3 nucleotides read TGTGCCAGCATAGTGGAGGGCTACACCTTC.